This record concerns one TCR beta chain sequence. Its antigen is undetermined. Both CD4+ and CD8+ T cells were negatively isolated, and TEMRA cells underwent FACS enrichment. The data originate from a study of CD8 T cells in Susac syndrome. General study findings and limits: It was acknowledged in the study that the number of individuals who were included in its TCR sequencing and HLA analysis was relatively small.

RNA, at roughly 0.45 to 1 ug, was reverse transcribed with random hexamers. It was immunoSEQ multiplex PCR that amplified TCR beta CDR3 across 54 Vbeta and 13 Jbeta. One entry per CDR3 protein, called by TCRdb with MiXCR from the immunoSEQ multiplex PCR reads. The data hold about 200,000 distinct CDR3 sequences, with approximately 93% observed a single time. This TCR came from a human donor in good health. Sequenced sample: CD4+ T cells from PBMCs.

The CDR3 nucleotides are TGTGCCAGCAGGGAGTTGATCAGGACTGAAGCTTTCTTT. It translates to CASRELIRTEAFF. V is TRBV6-1 and J is TRBJ1-1; D is ambiguous. This CDR3 is built from 13 residues. Germline loops: CDR1 MNHNS, CDR2 SASEGT. Between the trimmed V and J ends, which lost 6 bases and 5 bases, there was a span of 13 bases.